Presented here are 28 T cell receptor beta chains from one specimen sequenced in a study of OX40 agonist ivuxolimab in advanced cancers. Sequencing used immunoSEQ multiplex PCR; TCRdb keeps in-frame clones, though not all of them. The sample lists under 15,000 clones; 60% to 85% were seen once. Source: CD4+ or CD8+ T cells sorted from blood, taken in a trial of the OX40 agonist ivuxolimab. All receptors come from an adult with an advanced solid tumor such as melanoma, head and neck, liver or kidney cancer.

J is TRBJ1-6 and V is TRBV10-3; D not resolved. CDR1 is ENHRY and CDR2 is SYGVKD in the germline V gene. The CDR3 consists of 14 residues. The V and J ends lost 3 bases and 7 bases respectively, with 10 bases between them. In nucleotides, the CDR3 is TGTGCCATCAGTGACTCCGCTGGGAATTCACCCCTCCACTTT. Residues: CAISDSAGNSPLHF.

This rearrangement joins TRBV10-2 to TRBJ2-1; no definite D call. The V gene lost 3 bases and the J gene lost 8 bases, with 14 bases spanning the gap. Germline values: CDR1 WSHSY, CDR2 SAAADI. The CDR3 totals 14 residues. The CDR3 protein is CASSDRHSRDEQFF. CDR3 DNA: TGCGCCAGCAGTGACCGACACTCAAGGGATGAGCAGTTCTTC.

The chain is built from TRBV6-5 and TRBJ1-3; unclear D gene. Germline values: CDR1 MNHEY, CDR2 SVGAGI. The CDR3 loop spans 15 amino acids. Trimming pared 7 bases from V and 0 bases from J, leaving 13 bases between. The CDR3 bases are TGTGCCAGCACGCCCATAGGACTCTCTGGAAACACCATATATTTT. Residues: CASTPIGLSGNTIYF.

DNA of the CDR3: TGCGCCAGCAGACACCTGGGACAGAGAATCACAGATACGCAGTATTTT. This encodes CASRHLGQRITDTQYF. The chain carries TRBV4-1 and TRBJ2-3; 7 bases line up with TRBD1. The germline V gene has CDR1 MGHRA and CDR2 YSYEKL. The V segment lost 6 bases and the J segment 2 bases; nucleotides outside the gene matches: 11. The CDR3 contains 16 residues.

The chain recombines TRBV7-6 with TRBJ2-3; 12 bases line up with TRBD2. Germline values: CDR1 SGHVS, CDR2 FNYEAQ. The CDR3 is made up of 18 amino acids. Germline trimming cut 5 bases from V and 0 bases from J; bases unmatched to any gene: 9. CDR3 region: CASSLGLAGDTSTDTQYF. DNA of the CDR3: TGTGCCAGCAGCCTGGGACTAGCGGGCGATACTAGCACAGATACGCAGTATTTT. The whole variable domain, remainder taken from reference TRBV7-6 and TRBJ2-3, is GAGVSQSPRYKVTKRGQDVALRCDPISGHVSLYWYRQALGQGPEFLTYFNYEAQQDKSGLPNDRFSAERPEGSISTLTIQRTEQRDSAMYRCASSLGLAGDTSTDTQYFGPGTRLTVL.

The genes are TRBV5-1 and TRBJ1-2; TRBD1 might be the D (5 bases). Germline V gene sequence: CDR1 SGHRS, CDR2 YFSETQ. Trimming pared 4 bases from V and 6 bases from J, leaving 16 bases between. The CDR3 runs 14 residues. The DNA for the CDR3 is TGCGCCAGCAGCGACCGACAGTCCGCCGATGGCTACACCTTC. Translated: CASSDRQSADGYTF.

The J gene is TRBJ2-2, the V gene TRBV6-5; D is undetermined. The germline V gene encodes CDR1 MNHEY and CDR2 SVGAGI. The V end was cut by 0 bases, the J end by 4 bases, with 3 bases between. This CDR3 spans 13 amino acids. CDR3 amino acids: CASSYSLTGELFF. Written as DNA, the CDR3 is TGTGCCAGCAGTTACTCTCTCACCGGGGAGCTGTTTTTT.

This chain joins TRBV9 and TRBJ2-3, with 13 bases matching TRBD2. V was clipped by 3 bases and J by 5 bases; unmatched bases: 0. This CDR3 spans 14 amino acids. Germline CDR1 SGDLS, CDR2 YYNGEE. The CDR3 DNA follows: TGTGCCAGCAGCGGGACTAGCGGGGGAGATACGCAGTATTTT. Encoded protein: CASSGTSGGDTQYF.

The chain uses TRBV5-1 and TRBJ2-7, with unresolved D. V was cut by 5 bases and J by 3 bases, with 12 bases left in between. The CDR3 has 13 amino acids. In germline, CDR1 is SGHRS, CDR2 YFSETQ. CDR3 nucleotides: TGCGCCAGCAGTTGGGGAATCGGCTACGAGCAGTACTTC. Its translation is CASSWGIGYEQYF.

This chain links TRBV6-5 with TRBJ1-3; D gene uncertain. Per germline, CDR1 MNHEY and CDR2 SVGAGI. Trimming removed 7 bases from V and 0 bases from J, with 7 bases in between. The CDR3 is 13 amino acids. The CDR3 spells CASTTDSGNTIYF. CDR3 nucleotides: TGTGCCAGCACCACAGACTCTGGAAACACCATATATTTT.

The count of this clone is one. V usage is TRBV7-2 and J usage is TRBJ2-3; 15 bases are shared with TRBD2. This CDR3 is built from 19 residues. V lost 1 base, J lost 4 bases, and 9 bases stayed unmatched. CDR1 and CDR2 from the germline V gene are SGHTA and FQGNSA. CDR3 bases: TGTGCCAGCAGCTTAGTTCGGGGACTAGCGGGAGGTCAGCCAGATACGCAGTATTTT. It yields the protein CASSLVRGLAGGQPDTQYF.

Here the CDR3 reads CASSLLTGAEQFF. CDR3 DNA sequence: TGTGCCAGCAGCTTACTAACAGGAGCCGAGCAGTTCTTC. The rearrangement links TRBV7-2 to TRBJ2-1, with a tentative D call TRBD1 (5 bases). Trimming removed 2 bases at V and 10 bases at J, with 12 bases between. This CDR3 spans 13 amino acids. CDR1 and CDR2 (germline): SGHTA, FQGNSA.

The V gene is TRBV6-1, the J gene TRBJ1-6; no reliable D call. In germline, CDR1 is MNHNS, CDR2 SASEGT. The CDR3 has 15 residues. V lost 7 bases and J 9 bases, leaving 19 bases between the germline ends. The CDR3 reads CASTDGGTIFSPLHF. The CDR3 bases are TGTGCCAGCACAGACGGTGGCACTATATTTTCACCCCTCCACTTT.

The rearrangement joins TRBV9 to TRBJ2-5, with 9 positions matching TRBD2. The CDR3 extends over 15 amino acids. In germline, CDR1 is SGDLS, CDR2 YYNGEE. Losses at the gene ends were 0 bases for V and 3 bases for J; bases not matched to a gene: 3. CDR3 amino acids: CASSVGGLAKETQYF. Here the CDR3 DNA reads TGTGCCAGCAGCGTAGGAGGACTAGCGAAAGAGACCCAGTACTTC.

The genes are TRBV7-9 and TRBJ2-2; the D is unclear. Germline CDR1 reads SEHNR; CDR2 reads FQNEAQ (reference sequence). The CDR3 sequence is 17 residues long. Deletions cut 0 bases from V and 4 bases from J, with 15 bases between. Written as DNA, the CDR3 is TGTGCCAGCAGCTTAGCGGGCCGTGAACTCCTCACCGGGGAGCTGTTTTTT. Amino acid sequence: CASSLAGRELLTGELFF.

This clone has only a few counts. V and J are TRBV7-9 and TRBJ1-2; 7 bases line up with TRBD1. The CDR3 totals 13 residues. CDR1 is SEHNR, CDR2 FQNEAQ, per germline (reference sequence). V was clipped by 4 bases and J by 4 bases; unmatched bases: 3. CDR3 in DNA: TGTGCCAGCAGCTGGGGACAGATCTATGGCTACACCTTC. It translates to CASSWGQIYGYTF.

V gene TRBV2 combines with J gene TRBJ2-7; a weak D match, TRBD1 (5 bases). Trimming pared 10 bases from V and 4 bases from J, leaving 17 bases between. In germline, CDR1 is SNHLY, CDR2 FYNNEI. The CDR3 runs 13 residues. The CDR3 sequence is CATADSQPYEQYF. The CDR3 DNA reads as TGTGCCACCGCCGACAGTCAACCTTACGAGCAGTACTTC.

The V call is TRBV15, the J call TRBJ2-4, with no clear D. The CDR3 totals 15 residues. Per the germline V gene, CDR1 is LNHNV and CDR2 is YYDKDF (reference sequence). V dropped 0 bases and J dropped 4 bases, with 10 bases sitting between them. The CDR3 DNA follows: TGTGCCACCAGCAGAGATGACCAGGAGAAAAACATTCAGTACTTC. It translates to CATSRDDQEKNIQYF.

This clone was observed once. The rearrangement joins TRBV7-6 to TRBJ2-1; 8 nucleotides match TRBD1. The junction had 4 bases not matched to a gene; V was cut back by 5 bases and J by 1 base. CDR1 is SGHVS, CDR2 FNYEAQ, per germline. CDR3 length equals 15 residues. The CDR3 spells CASSQTGVSYNEQFF. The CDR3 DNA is TGTGCCAGCAGCCAGACAGGGGTTTCCTACAATGAGCAGTTCTTC.

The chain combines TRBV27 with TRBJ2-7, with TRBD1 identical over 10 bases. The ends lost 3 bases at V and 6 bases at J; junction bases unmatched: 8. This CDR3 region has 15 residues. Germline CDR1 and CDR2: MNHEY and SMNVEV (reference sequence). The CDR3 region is CASSFSGTGDFEQYF. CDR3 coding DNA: TGTGCCAGCAGTTTTAGTGGGACAGGGGATTTCGAGCAGTACTTC.

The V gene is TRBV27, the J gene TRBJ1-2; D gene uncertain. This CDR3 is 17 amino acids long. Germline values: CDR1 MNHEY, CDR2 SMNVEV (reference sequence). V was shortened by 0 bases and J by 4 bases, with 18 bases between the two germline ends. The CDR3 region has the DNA TGTGCCAGCAGTTTATCGACGGCGGGGATCGATCTCTATGGCTACACCTTC. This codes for CASSLSTAGIDLYGYTF.

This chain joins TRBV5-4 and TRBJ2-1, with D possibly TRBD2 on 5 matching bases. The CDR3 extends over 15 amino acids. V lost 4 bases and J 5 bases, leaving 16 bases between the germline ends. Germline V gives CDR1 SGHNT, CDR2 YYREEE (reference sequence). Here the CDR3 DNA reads TGTGCCAGCAGCGACCCTACGGACTTTAACAATGAGCAGTTCTTC. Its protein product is CASSDPTDFNNEQFF.

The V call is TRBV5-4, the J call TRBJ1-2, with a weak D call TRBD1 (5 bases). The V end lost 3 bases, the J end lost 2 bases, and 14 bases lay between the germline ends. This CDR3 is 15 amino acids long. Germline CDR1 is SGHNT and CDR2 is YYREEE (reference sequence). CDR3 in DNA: TGTGCCAGCAGCTCGGTCCTGACAGCCAACTATGGCTACACCTTC. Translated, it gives CASSSVLTANYGYTF. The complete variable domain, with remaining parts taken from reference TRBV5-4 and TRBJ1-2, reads ETGVTQSPTHLIKTRGQQVTLRCSSQSGHNTVSWYQQALGQGPQFIFQYYREEENGRGNFPPRFSGLQFPNYSSELNVNALELDDSALYLCASSSVLTANYGYTFGSGTRLTVV.

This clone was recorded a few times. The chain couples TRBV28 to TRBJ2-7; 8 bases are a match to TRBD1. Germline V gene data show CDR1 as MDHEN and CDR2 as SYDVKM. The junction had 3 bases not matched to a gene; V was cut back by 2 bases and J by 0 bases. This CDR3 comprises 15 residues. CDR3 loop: CASSLPGQASYEQYF. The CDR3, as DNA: TGTGCCAGCAGTTTACCGGGACAGGCCTCCTACGAGCAGTACTTC.

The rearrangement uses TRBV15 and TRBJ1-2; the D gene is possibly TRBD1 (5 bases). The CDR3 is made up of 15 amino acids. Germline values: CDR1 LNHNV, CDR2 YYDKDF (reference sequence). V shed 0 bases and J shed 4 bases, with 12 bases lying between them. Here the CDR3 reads CATSRDSRVSYGYTF. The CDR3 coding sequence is TGTGCCACCAGCAGAGATAGCAGGGTGAGCTATGGCTACACCTTC.

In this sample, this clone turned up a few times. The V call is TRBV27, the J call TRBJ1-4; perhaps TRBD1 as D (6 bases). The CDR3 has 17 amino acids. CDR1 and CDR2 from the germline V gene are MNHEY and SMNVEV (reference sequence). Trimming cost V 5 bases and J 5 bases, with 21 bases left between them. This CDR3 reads CASSGTGQKYSNEKLFF. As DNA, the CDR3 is TGTGCCAGCAGTGGGACCGGACAGAAATATTCCAATGAAAAACTGTTTTTT.

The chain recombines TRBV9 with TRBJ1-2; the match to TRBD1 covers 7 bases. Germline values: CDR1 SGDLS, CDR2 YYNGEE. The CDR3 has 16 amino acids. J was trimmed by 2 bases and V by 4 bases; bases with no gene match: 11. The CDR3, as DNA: TGTGCCAGCAGCCTGACAGGGTTCGGCGAAAACTATGGCTACACCTTC. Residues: CASSLTGFGENYGYTF. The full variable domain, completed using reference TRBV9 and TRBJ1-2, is DSGVTQTPKHLITATGQRVTLRCSPRSGDLSVYWYQQSLDQGLQFLIQYYNGEERAKGNILERFSAQQFPDLHSELNLSSLELGDSALYFCASSLTGFGENYGYTFGSGTRLTVV.

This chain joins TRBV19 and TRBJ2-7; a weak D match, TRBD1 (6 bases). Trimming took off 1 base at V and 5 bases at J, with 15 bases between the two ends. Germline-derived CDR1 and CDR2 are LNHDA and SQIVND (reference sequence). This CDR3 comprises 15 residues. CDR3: CASSIAATGSHEQYF. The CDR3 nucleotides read TGTGCCAGTAGTATAGCCGCAACAGGGTCCCACGAGCAGTACTTC.